The 3 T cell receptor beta chains reported below all come from one sample, sequenced in a study of CD8+ T cells in alopecia areata. Reverse transcribed after extraction, RNA yielded cDNA as the sequencing template. Only in-frame clones appear in the TCRdb table, and some are missing; sequencing was by immunoSEQ multiplex PCR. The data show roughly 76,000 clones, with 29% seen just once and 14% to 15% held by the top ten. Treatment: oral pan-JAK inhibitor, 5-10 mg twice daily. The sample consisted of CD8+ T cells sorted from blood, taken at week 4, from a patient treated with tofacitinib. The receptors shown here come from a human donor with alopecia areata.

The gene calls are TRBV29-1 and TRBJ2-7; unclear D gene. Trimming shortened V by 7 bases and J by 5 bases, and 9 bases separated the two germline ends. CDR1 and CDR2 (germline): SQVTM, ANQGSEA. This CDR3 is built from 10 residues. CDR3 region: CSAVIDEQYF. CDR3 coding DNA: TGCAGCGCCGTGATAGACGAGCAGTACTTC.

This clone was seen only once. The chain is built from TRBV18 and TRBJ2-7; D is unclear. Trimming stripped 4 bases from V and 3 bases from J, with 10 bases between. This CDR3 is 13 amino acids long. Germline assignment: CDR1 KGHSH and CDR2 LQKENI. Here the CDR3 DNA reads TGTGCCAGCTCACTGGGGTCGAGCTACGAGCAGTACTTC. Translated: CASSLGSSYEQYF.

The chain joins TRBV27 to TRBJ2-1, with D possibly being TRBD2 (5 bases). The CDR3 contains 13 residues. V dropped 0 bases and J dropped 12 bases, with 12 bases sitting between them. Germline V gene data show CDR1 as MNHEY and CDR2 as SMNVEV (reference sequence). The CDR3 loop is CASSLSTTSGQFF. The DNA of the CDR3 is TGTGCCAGCAGTTTATCGACTACTTCTGGGCAGTTCTTC.